This T cell receptor beta chain stems from a study of CD8 T cells in Susac syndrome. In germline, CDR1 is GTSNPN, CDR2 SVGIG (reference sequence). V lost 2 bases and J lost 5; bases outside the gene matches: 4. This CDR3 is 13 amino acids long. RNA in amounts of roughly 0.45 to 1 ug was reverse transcribed with random hexamers. TCRdb reprocessed the immunoSEQ multiplex PCR reads via MiXCR and lists one record per CDR3 protein. This table holds tens of thousands of distinct CDR3 sequences, roughly 94% found once. This TCR derives from a human donor with Susac syndrome. Sample: CD4+ T cells from PBMCs. The chain has TRBV30 and TRBJ2-7; 9 positions agree with TRBD1. DNA for the CDR3: TGTGCCTGGAGTATGGACAGGGGAGACGAGCAGTACTTC. Encoded protein: CAWSMDRGDEQYF.